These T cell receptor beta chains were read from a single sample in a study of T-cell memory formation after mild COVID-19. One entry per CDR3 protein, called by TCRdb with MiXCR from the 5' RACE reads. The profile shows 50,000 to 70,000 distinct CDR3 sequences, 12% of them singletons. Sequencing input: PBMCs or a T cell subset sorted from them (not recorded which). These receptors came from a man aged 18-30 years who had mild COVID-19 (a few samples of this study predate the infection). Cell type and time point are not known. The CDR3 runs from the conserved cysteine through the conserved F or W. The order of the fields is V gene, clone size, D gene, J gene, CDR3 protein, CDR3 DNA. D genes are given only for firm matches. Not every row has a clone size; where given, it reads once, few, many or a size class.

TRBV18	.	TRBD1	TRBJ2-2	CASSPGQGSTGELFF	TGTGCCAGCTCACCGGGACAGGGAAGCACCGGGGAGCTGTTTTTT
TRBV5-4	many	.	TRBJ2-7	CASSGGTVYEQYF	TGTGCCAGCAGCGGGGGGACGGTCTACGAGCAGTACTTC
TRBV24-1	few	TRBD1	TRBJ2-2	CATSDLGTRQGGELFF	TGTGCCACCAGTGATTTAGGCACCAGACAGGGCGGGGAGCTGTTTTTT
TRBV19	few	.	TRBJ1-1	CASSIWTEAFF	TGTGCCAGTAGTATTTGGACTGAAGCTTTCTTT
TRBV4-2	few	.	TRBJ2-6	CASTYGGGQVTGANVLTF	TGTGCCAGCACTTACGGGGGAGGACAGGTAACCGGGGCCAACGTCCTGACTTTC
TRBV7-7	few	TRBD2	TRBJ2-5	CASSREAASGAGRETQYF	TGTGCCAGCAGTCGAGAGGCTGCTAGCGGGGCCGGGAGGGAGACCCAGTACTTC
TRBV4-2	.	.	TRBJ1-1	CASSQGNLQGNTEAFF	TGTGCCAGCAGCCAAGGGAATTTACAGGGGAACACTGAAGCTTTCTTT
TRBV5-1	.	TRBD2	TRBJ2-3	CASSLKAGGFTDTQYF	TGCGCCAGCAGCTTGAAAGCGGGGGGGTTCACAGATACGCAGTATTTT
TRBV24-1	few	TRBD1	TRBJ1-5	CATSDRTGGNQPQHF	TGTGCCACCAGTGATAGGACAGGGGGCAATCAGCCCCAGCATTTT
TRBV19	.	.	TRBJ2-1	CASNPGLDSYNEQFF	TGTGCCAGTAATCCCGGGTTAGACTCCTACAATGAGCAGTTCTTC
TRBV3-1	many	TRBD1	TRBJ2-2	CASSDSTGGWTGELFF	TGTGCCAGCAGCGACTCTACAGGGGGTTGGACCGGGGAGCTGTTTTTT
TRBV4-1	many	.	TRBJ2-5	CASSQFPAKETQYF	TGCGCCAGCAGCCAATTTCCAGCTAAAGAGACCCAGTACTTC
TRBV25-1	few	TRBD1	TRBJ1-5	CASLQGKVCTSNQPQHF	TGTGCCAGCTTACAGGGGAAGGTTTGTACGAGCAATCAGCCCCAGCATTTT
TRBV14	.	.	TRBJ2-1	CASSQHSNEQFF	TGTGCCAGCAGCCAACACAGCAATGAGCAGTTCTTC
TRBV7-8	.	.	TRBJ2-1	CASSLVGGPSSYNEQFF	TGTGCCAGCAGCTTAGTTGGGGGCCCGAGCTCCTACAATGAGCAGTTCTTC
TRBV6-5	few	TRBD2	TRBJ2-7	CASSNSLAGGHYEQYF	TGTGCCAGCAGTAACTCCCTAGCGGGGGGGCACTACGAGCAGTACTTC
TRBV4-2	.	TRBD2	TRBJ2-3	CASSQGTGGTDTQYF	TGTGCCAGCAGCCAAGGGACGGGGGGAACAGATACGCAGTATTTT
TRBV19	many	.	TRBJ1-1	CASSYAGGTEAFF	TGTGCCAGTAGTTACGCAGGAGGCACTGAAGCTTTCTTT
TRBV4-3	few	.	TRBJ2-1	CASSPSLSPTDEQFF	TGCGCCAGCAGCCCAAGTTTATCTCCTACGGATGAGCAGTTCTTC
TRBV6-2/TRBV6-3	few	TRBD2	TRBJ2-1	CASSYPLAGGRNNEQFF	TGTGCCAGCAGTTACCCACTAGCGGGGGGCCGAAACAATGAGCAGTTCTTC
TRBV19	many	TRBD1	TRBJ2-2	CASSTPGQGAGELFF	TGTGCCAGTAGTACTCCGGGACAGGGCGCCGGGGAGCTGTTTTTT